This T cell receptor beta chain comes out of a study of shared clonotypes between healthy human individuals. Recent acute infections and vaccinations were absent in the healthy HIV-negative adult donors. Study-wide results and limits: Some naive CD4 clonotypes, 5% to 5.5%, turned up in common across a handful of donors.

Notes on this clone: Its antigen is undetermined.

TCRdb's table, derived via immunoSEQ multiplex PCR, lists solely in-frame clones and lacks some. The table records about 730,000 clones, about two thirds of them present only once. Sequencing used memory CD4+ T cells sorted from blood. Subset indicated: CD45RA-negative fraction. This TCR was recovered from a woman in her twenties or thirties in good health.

Here the CDR3 DNA reads TGTGCCAGCAGTGAGGGGGGGAACACAGATACGCAGTATTTT. It codes for CASSEGGNTDTQYF. The rearrangement joins TRBV2 to TRBJ2-3, with 7 bases aligning to TRBD2. Germline CDR1 reads SNHLY; CDR2 reads FYNNEI. This CDR3 contains 14 residues. V was pared by 3 bases and J by 2 bases, with 2 bases of the junction left unmatched.